These 16 T cell receptor beta chains share one sample of origin, sequenced in a study of T cells expressing NK-cell markers. TCRdb re-called the 5' RACE reads and gives one entry per CDR3 protein, without DNA. Its listing shows 20,000 to 25,000 distinct CDR3 sequences. The sequenced sample consisted of blood T cells: a sorted CD56 or NKG2C T cell subset, CD4+ or CD8+ T cells, or bulk PBMC T cells (not recorded which). The receptor source for this set is a man between 18 and 69 years old in good health.

The V call is TRBV4-2, the J call TRBJ2-5; the D gene TCRdb calls, TRBD1, cannot be checked with no DNA. The CDR3 length is 16 residues. Germline CDR1 is LGHNA and CDR2 is YNFKEQ. The CDR3 here is CASSQGSSGGAGTQYF.

The chain combines TRBV2 with TRBJ2-3. The CDR3 contains 14 residues. Per germline, CDR1 SNHLY and CDR2 FYNNEI. CDR3 loop: CASTWGITADTQYF.

The rearrangement uses TRBV29-1 and TRBJ2-7. There are 15 residues in the CDR3. CDR1 SQVTM and CDR2 ANQGSEA come from the germline V gene. The CDR3 loop is CSVERVRDKSYEQYF.

The chain combines TRBV20-1 with TRBJ2-3; TCRdb calls TRBD1, which cannot be checked without DNA. Germline loops: CDR1 DFQATT, CDR2 SNEGSKA (reference sequence). The CDR3 extends over 13 amino acids. The CDR3 spells CSARDRARGTQYF.

The CDR3 here is CASSDRGIQPQHF. The chain joins TRBV27 to TRBJ1-5; checking the TCRdb D call of TRBD1 is not possible without DNA. CDR1 is MNHEY and CDR2 is SMNVEV in the germline V gene (reference sequence). The CDR3 spans 13 residues.

The V gene is TRBV5-5, the J gene TRBJ2-3; TCRdb proposes TRBD1, but this gene call is untestable without DNA. This CDR3 has 14 residues. Germline CDR1 SGHKS, CDR2 YYEKEE (reference sequence). This CDR3 is CASSWTGETDTQYF.

The J gene is TRBJ2-1, the V gene TRBV20-1. CDR1 DFQATT and CDR2 SNEGSKA come from the germline V gene (reference sequence). The CDR3 contains 16 residues. CDR3 sequence: CSARDLLGSSYNEQFF.

The chain is built from TRBV29-1 and TRBJ2-2; checking the TCRdb D call of TRBD1 is not possible without DNA. This CDR3 spans 13 amino acids. The germline CDR1 and CDR2 sequences are SQVTM and ANQGSEA. CDR3 protein: CSVEQGSGELFFF.

This chain joins TRBV2 and TRBJ1-1. Germline CDR1 and CDR2: SNHLY and FYNNEI. The CDR3 loop spans 11 amino acids. CDR3 loop: CASSDWTEAFF.

The chain's CDR3 is CASSYPPGTALLSGANVLTF. The chain carries TRBV11-1 and TRBJ2-6; TCRdb indicates TRBD1, and absent DNA this call remains unverified. Germline values: CDR1 SGHAT, CDR2 FQDESV (reference sequence). The CDR3 sequence is 20 residues long.

J is TRBJ1-5 and V is TRBV19; the TRBD1 assignment by TCRdb is unverifiable without DNA. The CDR3 extends over 14 amino acids. The germline V gene encodes CDR1 LNHDA and CDR2 SQIVND (reference sequence). CDR3 loop: CASSTRQGNQPQHF.

The chain uses TRBV20-1 and TRBJ2-1; the D gene TCRdb calls, TRBD2, cannot be checked with no DNA. CDR3 length: 16 amino acids. Looked up from germline, CDR1 is DFQATT and CDR2 is SNEGSKA (reference sequence). This CDR3 reads CSASRPSGGSYNEQFF.

V usage is TRBV11-2 and J usage is TRBJ2-1. Germline CDR1 SGHAT, CDR2 FQNNGV. This CDR3 has 16 residues. The CDR3 sequence is CASSLDRASSYNEQFF.

The CDR3 here is CSVIPSGLADTQYF. V usage is TRBV29-1 and J usage is TRBJ2-3; without DNA, the TCRdb call of TRBD2 cannot be checked. From germline, CDR1 is SQVTM and CDR2 ANQGSEA. CDR3 length equals 14 residues.

The chain recombines TRBV12-5 with TRBJ2-1. This CDR3 spans 12 amino acids. The germline CDR1 and CDR2 sequences are LGHNT and FRNRAP. The CDR3 here is CASGYLYNEQFF. Complete variable domain (other parts from reference TRBV12-5 and TRBJ2-1): DARVTQTPRHKVTEMGQEVTMRCQPILGHNTVFWYRQTMMQGLELLAYFRNRAPLDDSGMPKDRFSAEMPDATLATLKIQPSEPRDSAVYFCASGYLYNEQFFGPGTRLTVL.

The chain has TRBV18 and TRBJ2-5. The CDR3 runs 12 residues. The germline V gene encodes CDR1 KGHSH and CDR2 LQKENI. The CDR3 loop reads CASSQNQETQYF.